The following is a T cell receptor (beta chain) sequence with its context. Its antigen is still unknown. No quality values exist for individual bases; no much larger clone is one base distant. Read against the paper, the sample's time point label means: about 28 days (+/-7) after the second vaccine dose. Because spike-specific TCR depth and breadth did not differ between the two schedules, AZD1222 recipients who got a second dose at roughly 4 weeks were pooled with those who got a second dose at roughly 12 weeks. The vaccinee samples were drawn from two UK trials, COV001 and COV002, one of which was a single-blind randomized controlled phase 2/3 trial testing AZD1222 (ChAdOx1 nCoV-19) in healthy adults. Trial participant PBMC samples were collected at day 0 and day 28 after the second dose for TCRbeta chain sequencing. The data originate from a study of T cell responses to AZD1222 COVID-19 vaccine (dated by TCRdb to 2020 to 2022). At the level of the whole study: A total of just over 230 trial participants underwent TCR sequencing, of whom around 210 had received two doses of AZD1222 and around 25 had received two doses of the MenACWY control vaccine. Trial participants were enrolled by age into 18-55, 56-69 and 70-plus year subgroups, with approximately 160, 26 and 62 TCR-sequenced participants respectively. Here is what the overall study found, with its caveats: The 56-69-year group was small, and its depth increase did not reach significance, likely because of low power. A significant rise in spike-specific TCR breadth and depth was observed after two AZD1222 doses relative to day 0 and relative to MenACWY recipients. Participants were mostly white British and included more females than males, and it was suggested by the authors that clonal diversity may have been underestimated. Vaccine-associated CD4 TCRs spanned the whole spike protein, with dominant responses in regions 160-218 and 743-854. Conclusions about previously exposed vaccinees are limited because only a handful of AZD1222 recipients were SARS-CoV-2 seropositive at baseline. Because no samples from the day 14 peak response were available, repertoires could be characterized only after the peak T cell response. Nearly half of unique spike-specific TCRs reportedly recognized epitopes outside regions mutated in the B.1.351 and B.1.1.7 variants.

The CDR3 regions of human TCRbeta chains were subjected to immunosequencing. Concerning the study's data processing: Repertoire TCRs were checked for matches against a reference library of SARS-CoV-2-specific TCRs that had been generated using the MIRA antigen-specificity platform. Breadth was defined as the fraction of unique TCRs that were SARS-CoV-2-associated. Depth was defined as the fraction of total T cells that were SARS-CoV-2-associated. Using the MIRA data, each spike-specific TCR was assigned both to the spike region to which the TCR was reactive and to a CD4 or CD8 class. Log10-transformed breadth and depth values were compared by one-way ANOVA with Sidak's multiple comparisons tests. This is the immuneACCESS table as TCRdb keeps it, with only in-frame sequences that have V and J called. A part of the clones is gone; compared with another copy, unresolved V genes explain less than half, and the rest is unexplained. V, J and clone size are those of that table, while D and trimming were read from the DNA. In all, the sample holds 100,000 or so clones, and 70% to 90% of those were seen once. Jointly, the top ten make up 4.5% to 7% of the sample.

V is cut by 6 bases and J by 5 bases, and the space between the germline ends is 14 bases. Its CDR3 holds 14 amino acids, cysteine through phenylalanine. The CDR3 DNA has 42 bases and is translated from base 1. Looking up the germline V gene yields CDR1 SGHVS and CDR2 FQNEAQ. The clonotype was recovered from an adult who received the AZD1222 COVID-19 vaccine. This chain is built from TRBV7-8 and TRBJ2-4; no confident D gene assignment can be made. The source material was peripheral blood, sampled 28 days after the second AZD1222 dose. The DNA reads as follows: TGTGCCAGCAGTTCAGACACGGCTGAAAACATTCAGTACTTC. Its translation reads: CASSSDTAENIQYF.